The 30 T cell receptor beta chains in this list originate from one sample, sequenced in a study of CD8 T cells in Susac syndrome. After extraction with the RNeasy kit, roughly 0.45 to 1 ug of the RNA was reverse transcribed using random hexamers. TCRdb reprocessed the immunoSEQ multiplex PCR reads via MiXCR and lists one record per CDR3 protein. Among tens of thousands of distinct CDR3 sequences, around 93% were seen once, and the ten largest hold more than 0.4%. Sequenced: CD8+ T cells from PBMCs. These receptors were taken from a human donor with Susac syndrome.

The chain carries TRBV5-1 and TRBJ2-4; D perhaps matches TRBD2 (6 bases). The CDR3 totals 16 residues. V lost 0 bases, J lost 0 bases, and 10 bases lay in between. The germline V gene has CDR1 SGHRS and CDR2 YFSETQ. The CDR3 DNA reads TGCGCCAGCAGCTTGGTTGCGGGATTAGCCAAAAACATTCAGTACTTC. Encoded protein: CASSLVAGLAKNIQYF.

This clonotype occurred once. The rearrangement uses TRBV20-1 and TRBJ2-7; TRBD2 matches at 9 bases. The V segment lost 0 bases and the J segment 2 bases; nucleotides outside the gene matches: 8. The germline V gene encodes CDR1 DFQATT and CDR2 SNEGSKA (reference sequence). The CDR3 runs 16 residues. CDR3: CSARDPTSGPTYEQYF. CDR3 DNA: TGCAGTGCTAGAGATCCGACTAGCGGTCCTACCTACGAGCAGTACTTC.

This chain joins TRBV7-2 and TRBJ2-5, with 12 bases fitting TRBD2. Germline assignment: CDR1 SGHTA and CDR2 FQGNSA. The CDR3 consists of 16 residues. The junction had 4 bases not matched to a gene; V was cut back by 4 bases and J by 1 base. The DNA for the CDR3 is TGTGCCAGCAGCTCCCTACTAGCGGGGGGCCAAGAGACCCAGTACTTC. It encodes CASSSLLAGGQETQYF.

The chain has TRBV5-1 and TRBJ1-5; no definite D call. This CDR3 spans 13 amino acids. Germline V lookup: CDR1 SGHRS, CDR2 YFSETQ. V was cut by 2 bases and J by 6 bases, with 9 bases left in between. DNA of the CDR3: TGCGCCAGCAGCTTATCCGGCGCTCAGCCCCAGCATTTT. Translation gives CASSLSGAQPQHF.

The chain recombines TRBV30 with TRBJ2-7; D unclear. The CDR3 sequence is 12 residues long. Germline values: CDR1 GTSNPN, CDR2 SVGIG (reference sequence). The V end was cut by 2 bases, the J end by 2 bases, with 7 bases between. CDR3 sequence reads: CAWSPTAYEQYF. CDR3 DNA sequence: TGTGCCTGGAGTCCCACAGCCTACGAGCAGTACTTC.

The chain combines TRBV5-1 with TRBJ1-4; D remains unclear. Trimming cost V 0 bases and J 0 bases, with 6 bases left between them. CDR1 and CDR2 (germline): SGHRS, YFSETQ. The length of the CDR3 is 15 residues. CDR3 loop: CASSLAEATNEKLFF. CDR3 in DNA: TGCGCCAGCAGCTTGGCGGAAGCAACTAATGAAAAACTGTTTTTT.

The chain carries TRBV10-3 and TRBJ2-2; tentatively, D is TRBD2 (5 bases). The germline CDR1 and CDR2 sequences are ENHRY and SYGVKD. V shed 1 base and J shed 6 bases, with 15 bases lying between them. This CDR3 has 16 residues. CDR3 amino acids: CAISELNAEGPGELFF. Here the CDR3 DNA reads TGTGCCATCAGTGAGTTAAACGCTGAGGGCCCCGGGGAGCTGTTTTTT.

The CDR3 loop is CAAADGSNQPQHF. As DNA, the CDR3 is TGTGCCGCAGCCGACGGGAGCAATCAGCCCCAGCATTTT. V and J are TRBV10-3 and TRBJ1-5; D ambiguous. The length of the CDR3 is 13 residues. V was cut by 11 bases and J by 1 base, with 12 bases left in between. Germline lookup yields CDR1 ENHRY and CDR2 SYGVKD.

The genes are TRBV20-1 and TRBJ2-2; TRBD1 might be the D (5 bases). Germline CDR1 DFQATT, CDR2 SNEGSKA (reference sequence). The CDR3 covers 13 residues. V lost 4 bases and J 4 bases, leaving 10 bases between the germline ends. The CDR3 reads CSAKKTGTGELFF. DNA for the CDR3: TGCAGTGCTAAAAAAACAGGCACCGGGGAGCTGTTTTTT.

J is TRBJ2-3 and V is TRBV6-1, with 11 bases identical to TRBD2. Germline CDR1 MNHNS, CDR2 SASEGT. The J segment lost 2 bases and the V segment lost 6 bases, leaving 10 bases of the junction unmatched. The CDR3 consists of 17 residues. The CDR3 DNA is TGTGCCAGCAGCCAAACCGGGACTAGCGGAGCCACAGATACGCAGTATTTT. This codes for CASSQTGTSGATDTQYF.

The rearrangement uses TRBV2 and TRBJ2-1; the match to TRBD2 covers 7 bases. The junction had 6 bases not matched to a gene; V was cut back by 0 bases and J by 1 base. Germline-derived CDR1 and CDR2 are SNHLY and FYNNEI. There are 17 residues in the CDR3. The CDR3 loop is CASSEAVGGPSYNEQFF. The CDR3 DNA follows: TGTGCCAGCAGTGAAGCAGTGGGAGGGCCGTCCTACAATGAGCAGTTCTTC.

This chain joins TRBV6-6 and TRBJ2-5; TRBD2 matches 11 bases. The V gene's germline CDR1 is MNHNY and CDR2 SVGAGI (reference sequence). This CDR3 contains 15 residues. V dropped 6 bases and J dropped 1; count of bases not matched to a gene: 4. In DNA form, the CDR3 reads TGTGCCAGCAGCCCCGGGACTAGCGGCCAAGAGACCCAGTACTTC. Protein product: CASSPGTSGQETQYF.

This chain connects TRBV15 to TRBJ1-1; 7 nucleotides match TRBD1. This CDR3 comprises 14 residues. Losses at the gene ends were 0 bases for V and 6 bases for J; bases not matched to a gene: 4. The germline V gene encodes CDR1 LNHNV and CDR2 YYDKDF (reference sequence). The CDR3 sequence: CATSRDDREAEAFF. The CDR3 DNA follows: TGTGCCACCAGCAGAGATGACAGGGAGGCTGAAGCTTTCTTT.

This rearrangement joins TRBV24-1 to TRBJ2-1; 7 positions match TRBD2. This CDR3 comprises 16 residues. The ends lost 3 bases at V and 0 bases at J; junction bases unmatched: 4. CDR1 and CDR2 from the germline V gene are KGHDR and SFDVKD. DNA of the CDR3: TGTGCCACCAGTGATGCACGCGGGAGCTCCTACAATGAGCAGTTCTTC. Its protein product is CATSDARGSSYNEQFF.

The chain recombines TRBV3-1 with TRBJ2-3; 11 nucleotides match TRBD2. V was clipped by 5 bases and J by 1 base; unmatched bases: 5. This CDR3 spans 16 amino acids. CDR1 and CDR2 (germline): LGHDT, YNNKEL (reference sequence). In nucleotides, the CDR3 is TGTGCCAGCAGCTTGGGACTAGCGGTGCGCACAGATACGCAGTATTTT. Translating it yields CASSLGLAVRTDTQYF.

The rearrangement uses TRBV12-3 or TRBV12-4 and TRBJ2-3, with TRBD2 matching 12 bases. The junction had 8 bases not matched to a gene; V was cut back by 2 bases and J by 5 bases. The CDR3 loop spans 17 amino acids. CDR3: CASSLKLAGGGRDTQYF. CDR3 bases: TGTGCCAGCAGTTTAAAACTAGCGGGAGGTGGTAGAGATACGCAGTATTTT.

The rearrangement uses TRBV4-2 and TRBJ2-3, with TRBD2 matching 9 bases. This CDR3 comprises 17 residues. V shed 0 bases, J shed 4 bases, and the junction held 8 bases outside the gene matches. Germline lookup yields CDR1 LGHNA and CDR2 YNFKEQ. This CDR3 is CASSQDGGGGVADTQYF. CDR3 in DNA: TGTGCCAGCAGCCAAGATGGGGGCGGGGGGGTGGCAGATACGCAGTATTTT.

V gene TRBV5-4 combines with J gene TRBJ2-2; 7 nucleotides line up with TRBD1. V was clipped by 2 bases and J by 5 bases; unmatched bases: 3. The CDR3 has 14 amino acids. Germline loops: CDR1 SGHNT, CDR2 YYREEE (reference sequence). The CDR3 here is CASSLPGGTGELFF. The CDR3 DNA sequence: TGTGCCAGCAGCTTACCAGGGGGAACCGGGGAGCTGTTTTTT.

The gene calls are TRBV7-9 and TRBJ2-3, with 11 nucleotides matching TRBD1. CDR3 length: 16 residues. Germline V gene sequence: CDR1 SEHNR, CDR2 FQNEAQ (reference sequence). J gave up 4 bases and V 4 bases, and 7 bases lay outside the gene matches. CDR3 coding DNA: TGTGCCAGCAGCTCTGGGGACAGGGGGATTTCAGATACGCAGTATTTT. Translating gives CASSSGDRGISDTQYF. The full variable domain, its missing parts supplied by reference TRBV7-9 and TRBJ2-3, is DTGVSQNPRHKITKRGQNVTFRCDPISEHNRLYWYRQTLGQGPEFLTYFQNEAQLEKSRLLSDRFSAERPKGSFSTLEIQRTEQGDSAMYLCASSSGDRGISDTQYFGPGTRLTVL.

This sequence joins TRBV30 and TRBJ1-1, with 8 bases lining up with TRBD1. V was clipped by 1 base and J by 11 bases; unmatched bases: 6. CDR3 length: 12 amino acids. Germline V lookup: CDR1 GTSNPN, CDR2 SVGIG (reference sequence). CDR3: CAWSEEDREAFF. In DNA, the CDR3 is TGTGCCTGGAGTGAGGAGGACAGGGAGGCTTTCTTT.

This chain joins TRBV5-1 and TRBJ1-4; D uncertain. There are 16 residues in the CDR3. V dropped 0 bases and J dropped 0 bases, with 9 bases sitting between them. CDR1 and CDR2 (germline): SGHRS, YFSETQ. Here the CDR3 reads CASSLESGATNEKLFF. CDR3 sequence (DNA): TGCGCCAGCAGCTTGGAATCGGGCGCAACTAATGAAAAACTGTTTTTT.

The chain is built from TRBV7-8 and TRBJ1-5; 7 bases are shared with TRBD1. Germline V gene data show CDR1 as SGHVS and CDR2 as FQNEAQ. Germline trimming cut 5 bases from V and 4 bases from J; bases unmatched to any gene: 5. The CDR3 is made up of 14 amino acids. CDR3 DNA: TGTGCCAGCAGCCTGACAGGGCATAATCAGCCCCAGCATTTT. It yields the protein CASSLTGHNQPQHF.

This clonotype is a singleton in its sample. The CDR3 nucleotides are TGCAGCGTAGGGGACACTGAAGCTTTCTTT. Amino acid sequence: CSVGDTEAFF. This chain uses TRBV29-1 with TRBJ1-1, with D tentatively TRBD1 (5 bases). The germline V and J ends were trimmed by 6 bases and 3 bases, with 5 bases remaining between them. Germline V CDR1 and CDR2: SQVTM, ANQGSEA. The CDR3 extends over 10 amino acids.

The chain employs TRBV20-1 and TRBJ1-2; 7 nucleotides agree with TRBD1. J was trimmed by 2 bases and V by 6 bases; bases with no gene match: 6. Germline CDR1 is DFQATT and CDR2 is SNEGSKA (reference sequence). This CDR3 is 13 amino acids long. CDR3 sequence (DNA): TGCAGTGCGCGATCGGGACAGAACTATGGCTACACCTTC. Translating it yields CSARSGQNYGYTF.

The rearrangement joins TRBV20-1 to TRBJ2-1; D remains unclear. V shed 3 bases and J shed 2 bases, with 5 bases lying between them. The CDR3 runs to 12 residues. The germline V gene has CDR1 DFQATT and CDR2 SNEGSKA (reference sequence). The CDR3 loop reads CSASGPYNEQFF. The CDR3 DNA sequence: TGCAGTGCTAGCGGACCCTACAATGAGCAGTTCTTC.

This chain connects TRBV4-3 to TRBJ2-5, with a tentative D call TRBD1 (5 bases). From germline, CDR1 is LGHNA and CDR2 YSLEER. The germline V and J ends were trimmed by 6 bases and 7 bases, with 15 bases remaining between them. The CDR3 totals 13 residues. CDR3 region: CASSSRDWGTQYF. The CDR3 region has the DNA TGCGCCAGCAGTAGCAGGGATTGGGGGACCCAGTACTTC.

The CDR3 loop reads CAWSLRVTEAFF. For the CDR3, the DNA is TGTGCCTGGTCTCTTAGGGTGACTGAAGCTTTCTTT. V usage is TRBV30 and J usage is TRBJ1-1; D unclear. The germline V and J ends were trimmed by 5 bases and 5 bases, with 12 bases remaining between them. Germline V gene lookup returns CDR1 GTSNPN and CDR2 SVGIG (reference sequence). The CDR3 covers 12 residues.

This chain joins TRBV5-4 and TRBJ2-5; D may be TRBD1 (6 bases). This CDR3 has 15 residues. Germline CDR1 reads SGHNT; CDR2 reads YYREEE (reference sequence). Trimming took off 0 bases at V and 5 bases at J, with 14 bases between the two ends. In nucleotides, the CDR3 is TGTGCCAGCAGCTTGGCGGTGGGGGCAGGCGAGACCCAGTACTTC. It specifies CASSLAVGAGETQYF.

The chain joins TRBV29-1 to TRBJ2-5; 8 positions match TRBD2. Germline CDR1 is SQVTM and CDR2 is ANQGSEA. The ends lost 6 bases at V and 3 bases at J; junction bases unmatched: 6. This CDR3 has 13 amino acids. The CDR3 reads CSVELAAKETQYF. As DNA, the CDR3 is TGCAGCGTGGAACTAGCGGCCAAAGAGACCCAGTACTTC.

CDR3 nucleotide sequence: TGTGCCTTAGAGACAGTGGGTGCCCCCTCAGGGAACACTGAAGCTTTCTTT. Translating gives CALETVGAPSGNTEAFF. The genes are TRBV11-2 and TRBJ1-1; D might be TRBD1 (5 bases). The CDR3 length is 17 residues. CDR1 and CDR2 (germline): SGHAT, FQNNGV. The V and J ends lost 11 bases and 1 base respectively, with 26 bases between them.